This T cell receptor (beta chain) originates from a study of blood T cell repertoires in COVID-19. Study in general: Donors in the United States, Italy and Spain gave samples during acute or convalescent COVID-19. The cDNA or gDNA used as material had been derived from T cells, B-cell-depleted T cells, or PBMCs.

Source study methods: Amplification with reference gene primers provided the estimates of nucleated cell counts. Sequenced by immunoSEQ multiplex PCR; TCRdb stores in-frame clones only, minus some. The V and J calls and the clone size are those of that table, but D and trimming were determined from the DNA. This table has 87,000 or so clones, roughly 88% appearing once. Recruited during active infection, patients (from Seattle) were subsequently followed longitudinally. Material: peripheral blood. This clonotype was obtained from a man aged 18 to 29 with COVID-19, enrolled during active disease.

The CDR3 sequence is CSVLTGVTYEQYF. Here the CDR3 DNA reads TGCAGCGTATTGACAGGTGTTACCTACGAGCAGTACTTC. The chain recombines TRBV29-1 with TRBJ2-7, with TRBD1 as a possible D gene (6 bases). Germline values: CDR1 SQVTM, CDR2 ANQGSEA. Trimming pared 6 bases from V and 2 bases from J, leaving 14 bases between. The CDR3 loop spans 13 amino acids.